These T cell receptor beta chains were read from a single sample in a study of shared clonotypes between healthy human individuals. Repertoires were generated with immunoSEQ multiplex PCR, while TCRdb's copy carries only in-frame clones and drops some. The sample includes over a million clones, over 95% of them seen just once. The sample taken for sequencing was naive CD4+ T cells sorted from blood. Receptors originate from a man aged 25-45 years in good health. CDR3s leave out the opening cysteine and the closing phenylalanine or tryptophan. Each record gives: J gene, V gene, CDR3 protein.

j_call: TRBJ2-1; v_call: TRBV21-1; cdr3_aa: ASSKSGSYNEQF
j_call: TRBJ2-2; v_call: TRBV5-4; cdr3_aa: ASSSEKVGTPGELF
j_call: TRBJ1-2; v_call: TRBV5-6; cdr3_aa: ASSFIDRPGGYT
j_call: TRBJ2-3; v_call: TRBV13; cdr3_aa: ASSSLGSTDTQY
j_call: TRBJ2-1; v_call: TRBV7-8; cdr3_aa: ASSWGRGGEQF
j_call: TRBJ2-7; v_call: TRBV27; cdr3_aa: ASSFTIGDEQY
j_call: TRBJ2-2; v_call: TRBV6-6; cdr3_aa: ASSSGRPFTGELF
j_call: TRBJ1-3; v_call: TRBV5-1; cdr3_aa: ASSSSGDSGNTIY
j_call: TRBJ2-7; v_call: TRBV7-9; cdr3_aa: ASSHMTGWSYEQY
j_call: TRBJ2-7; v_call: TRBV5-4; cdr3_aa: ASSLGRIYEQY
j_call: TRBJ1-3; v_call: TRBV2; cdr3_aa: ASSEVPNTIY
j_call: TRBJ1-3; v_call: TRBV7-8; cdr3_aa: ASSLVTGVSGNTIY
j_call: TRBJ2-7; v_call: TRBV15; cdr3_aa: ATSRGDLPYEQY
j_call: TRBJ2-1; v_call: TRBV5-1; cdr3_aa: ASSLGLAGGPYNEQF
j_call: TRBJ2-2; v_call: TRBV6-5; cdr3_aa: ASSYSGGTGELF